This TCR beta chain was recovered during a study of high-grade serous ovarian cancer treatment subgroups. Across the study: Each sample yielded on average roughly 7,000 unique TCR beta rearrangements from approximately 15,000 reads.

Comments on this clone: The antigen is undetermined.

The assay was immunoSEQ multiplex PCR, and TCRdb's table has in-frame clones only and misses some. The sample records approximately 310 clones, around 80% being singletons. The V end was cut by 4 bases, the J end by 1 base, with 10 bases between. CDR1 LNHDA and CDR2 SQIVND come from the germline V gene (reference sequence). This CDR3 contains 14 residues. Tumor samples were taken before definitive surgery or chemotherapy. Study results and limitations: Only CDR3 was analyzed; CDR1 and CDR2 were not. Different patients shared almost no repertoire; same-patient tumors shared roughly 0.11 to 0.8. TCR relatedness rose with neoantigen level and trended with mutation load.

V usage is TRBV19 and J usage is TRBJ1-1; tentative D call: TRBD1 (5 bases). This clonotype was sampled from a human donor with high-grade serous ovarian cancer. Specimen: tumor tissue. CDR3 nucleotide sequence: TGTGCCAGTAGTACATACGGGGCGAACACTGAAGCTTTCTTT. Its protein product is CASSTYGANTEAFF.